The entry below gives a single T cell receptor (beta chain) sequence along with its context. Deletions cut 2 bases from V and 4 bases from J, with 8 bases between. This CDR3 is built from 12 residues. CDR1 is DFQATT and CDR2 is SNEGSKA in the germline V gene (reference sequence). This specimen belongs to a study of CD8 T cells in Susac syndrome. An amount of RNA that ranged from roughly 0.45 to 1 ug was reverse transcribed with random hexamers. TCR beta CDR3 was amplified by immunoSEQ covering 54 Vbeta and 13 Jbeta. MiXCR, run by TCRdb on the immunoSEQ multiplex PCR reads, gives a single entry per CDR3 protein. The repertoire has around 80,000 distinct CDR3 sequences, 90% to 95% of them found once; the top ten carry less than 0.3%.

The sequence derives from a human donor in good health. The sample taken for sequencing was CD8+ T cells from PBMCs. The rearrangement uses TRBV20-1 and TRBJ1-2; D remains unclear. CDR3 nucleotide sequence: TGCAGTGCTAGACCCGCGTTCTATGGCTACACCTTC. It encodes CSARPAFYGYTF.